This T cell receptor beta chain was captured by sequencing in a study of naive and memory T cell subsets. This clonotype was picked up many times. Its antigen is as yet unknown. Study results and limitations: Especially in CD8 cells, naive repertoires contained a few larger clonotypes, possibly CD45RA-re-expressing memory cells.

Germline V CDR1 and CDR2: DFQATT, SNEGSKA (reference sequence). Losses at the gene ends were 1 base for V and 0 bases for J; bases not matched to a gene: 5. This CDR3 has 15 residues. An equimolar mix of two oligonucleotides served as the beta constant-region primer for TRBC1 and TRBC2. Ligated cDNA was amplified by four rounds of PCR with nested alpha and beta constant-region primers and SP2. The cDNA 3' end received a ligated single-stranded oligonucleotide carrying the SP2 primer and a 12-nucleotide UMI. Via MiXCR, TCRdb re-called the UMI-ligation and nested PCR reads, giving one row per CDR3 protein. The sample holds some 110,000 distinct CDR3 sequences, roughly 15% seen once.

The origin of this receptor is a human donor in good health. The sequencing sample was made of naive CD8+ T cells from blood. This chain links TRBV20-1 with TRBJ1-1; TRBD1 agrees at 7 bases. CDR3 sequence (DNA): TGCAGTGCTAGAGGCAGGGGGGCAGTGAACACTGAAGCTTTCTTT. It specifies CSARGRGAVNTEAFF.